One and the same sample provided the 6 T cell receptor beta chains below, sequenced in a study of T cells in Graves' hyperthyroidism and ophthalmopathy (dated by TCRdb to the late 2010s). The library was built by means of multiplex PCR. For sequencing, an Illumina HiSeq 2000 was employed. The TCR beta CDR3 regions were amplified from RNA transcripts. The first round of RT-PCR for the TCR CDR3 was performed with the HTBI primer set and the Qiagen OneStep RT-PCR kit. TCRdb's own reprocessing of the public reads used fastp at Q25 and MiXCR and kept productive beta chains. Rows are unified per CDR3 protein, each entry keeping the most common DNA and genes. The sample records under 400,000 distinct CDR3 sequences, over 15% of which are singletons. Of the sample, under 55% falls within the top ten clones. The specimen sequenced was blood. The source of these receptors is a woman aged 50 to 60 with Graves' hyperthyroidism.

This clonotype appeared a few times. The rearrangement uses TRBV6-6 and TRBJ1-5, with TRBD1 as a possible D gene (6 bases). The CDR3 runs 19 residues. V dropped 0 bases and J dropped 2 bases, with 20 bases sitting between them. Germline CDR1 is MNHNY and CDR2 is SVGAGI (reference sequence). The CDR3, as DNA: TGTGCCAGCAGTTACTCGCGACCTTGGGGGGGCGGTGGCAATCAGCCCCAGCATTTT. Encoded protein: CASSYSRPWGGGGNQPQHF.

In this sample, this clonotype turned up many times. The CDR3 coding sequence is TGCAGTGCTAGACCGGGACAGAACACCGGGGAGCTGTTTTTT. It specifies CSARPGQNTGELFF. The chain carries TRBV20-1 and TRBJ2-2; D is possibly TRBD1 (6 bases). This CDR3 is 14 amino acids long. V gave up 2 bases and J gave up 1 base, with 8 bases separating them. The germline V gene has CDR1 DFQATT and CDR2 SNEGSKA (reference sequence).

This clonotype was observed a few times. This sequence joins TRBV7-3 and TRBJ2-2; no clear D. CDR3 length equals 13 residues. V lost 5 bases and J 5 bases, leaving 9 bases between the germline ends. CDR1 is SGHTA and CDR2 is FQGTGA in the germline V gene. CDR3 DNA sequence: TGTGCCAGCAGCAGCCTAGAAACCGGGGAGCTGTTTTTT. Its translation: CASSSLETGELFF.

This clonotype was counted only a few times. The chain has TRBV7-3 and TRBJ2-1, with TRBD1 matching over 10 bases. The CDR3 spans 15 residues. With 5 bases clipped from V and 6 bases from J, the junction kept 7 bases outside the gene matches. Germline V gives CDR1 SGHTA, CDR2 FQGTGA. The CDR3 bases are TGTGCCAGCAGCCAACCGGGACAGGGGTTCAATGAGCAGTTCTTC. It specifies CASSQPGQGFNEQFF.

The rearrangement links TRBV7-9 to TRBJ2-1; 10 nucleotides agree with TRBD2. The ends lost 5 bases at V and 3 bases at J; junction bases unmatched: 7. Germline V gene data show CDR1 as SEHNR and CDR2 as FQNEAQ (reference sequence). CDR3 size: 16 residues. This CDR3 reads CASSPLAGANYNEQFF. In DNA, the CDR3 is TGTGCCAGCAGCCCTCTAGCGGGGGCTAACTACAATGAGCAGTTCTTC. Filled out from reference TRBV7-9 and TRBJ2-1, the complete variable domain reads DTGVSQNPRHKITKRGQNVTFRCDPISEHNRLYWYRQTLGQGPEFLTYFQNEAQLEKSRLLSDRFSAERPKGSFSTLEIQRTEQGDSAMYLCASSPLAGANYNEQFFGPGTRLTVL.

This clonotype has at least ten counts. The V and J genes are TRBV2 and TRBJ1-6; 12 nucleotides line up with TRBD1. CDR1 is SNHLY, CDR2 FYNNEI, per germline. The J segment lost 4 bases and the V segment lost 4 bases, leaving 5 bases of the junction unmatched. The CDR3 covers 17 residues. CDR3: CASSAGTGGAYNSPLHF. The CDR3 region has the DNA TGTGCCAGCAGTGCCGGGACAGGGGGCGCGTATAATTCACCCCTCCACTTT.